This T cell receptor beta chain was recorded in a study of control samples from healthy donors and cancer patients. Libraries were prepared by immunoSEQ multiplex PCR; TCRdb keeps only in-frame clonotypes and omits some of them. The sample has roughly 130,000 clones; 75% to 95% are singletons. V lost 3 bases to trimming and J lost 6 bases; unmatched junction nucleotides: 6. CDR3 length: 16 residues. The V gene's germline CDR1 is MDHEN and CDR2 SYDVKM. Material for sequencing was blood. The chain joins TRBV28 to TRBJ1-6; 9 nucleotides agree with TRBD1. The TCR was taken from a man between 18 and 29 years old in good health. Here the CDR3 reads CASSFRSTGGNSPLHF. The CDR3 coding sequence is TGTGCCAGCAGTTTTAGATCGACAGGGGGTAATTCACCCCTCCACTTT.